This is a list of T cell receptor beta chains from one sample in a study of T-cell reconstitution after alpha-beta-depleted transplantation in children. TCRdb itself ran the PCR reads through MiXCR, one entry per CDR3 protein. The table records about 280,000 distinct CDR3 sequences, around 10% of them present only once. The specimen was peripheral blood, collected 180 days after TCRalphabeta/CD19-depleted stem cell transplant. These receptors were taken from a male patient between 2 and 10 years old who had a stem cell transplant for chronic granulomatous disease, so the T cells may come from the graft donor. The CDR3 runs from the conserved cysteine through the conserved F or W. The D gene is left open where the match is weak.

j_call cdr3_length d_call v_call cdr3_aa
TRBJ1-2 12 . TRBV29-1 CSVVKGPYGYTF
TRBJ1-2 13 . TRBV18 CASSPEGTGGYTF
TRBJ2-7 13 . TRBV7-2 CASRSGGSYEQYF
TRBJ1-5 15 . TRBV9 CASSASGLSNQPQHF
TRBJ1-6 16 TRBD1 TRBV5-1 CASRHGTGEGYSPLHF
TRBJ2-1 17 . TRBV7-2 CASSTGGAVSSYNEQFF
TRBJ1-2 20 . TRBV12-3/TRBV12-4 CASSLNRRGNLGSPNYGYTF
TRBJ2-1 11 . TRBV20-1 CSAHRNNEQFF
TRBJ1-2 13 . TRBV7-9 CASSLNSFYGYTF
TRBJ2-1 16 TRBD1 TRBV4-3 CASSLLTGGSPNEQFF
TRBJ2-1 14 . TRBV4-2 CASSVRDGNNEQFF
TRBJ2-3 14 TRBD2 TRBV7-2 CASSLRSGGDTQYF
TRBJ2-1 13 . TRBV5-1 CASSLVPGNEQFF
TRBJ2-7 17 TRBD2 TRBV20-1 CSARKGTSGRNLYEQYF
TRBJ1-1 11 . TRBV14 CASSQDSEAFF
TRBJ2-5 14 . TRBV18 CASSPGRGQETQYF
TRBJ2-3 15 . TRBV27 CASSSGRSSTDTQYF
TRBJ2-1 13 . TRBV20-1 CSARLGGYNEQFF
TRBJ2-1 15 TRBD2 TRBV20-1 CSAHKGLAGGASQFF
TRBJ2-7 19 TRBD1 TRBV18 CASSPPGQGPLSATYEQYF
TRBJ2-3 16 . TRBV4-3 CASSQVTGGATDTQYF
TRBJ2-1 16 TRBD2 TRBV12-3/TRBV12-4 CASTMGAGLVSWEQFF
TRBJ2-1 14 TRBD2 TRBV11-1 CASSLRGGYNEQFF
TRBJ2-7 14 . TRBV5-5 CASTTSAGAYEQYF
TRBJ1-4 14 . TRBV4-2 CASSQVELNEKLFF
TRBJ2-5 15 TRBD1 TRBV9 CASSPWDRDGETQYF
TRBJ1-2 15 . TRBV20-1 CSARDGIGINYGYTF
TRBJ2-7 14 . TRBV18 CASSPARVNYEQYF
TRBJ2-1 15 TRBD2 TRBV7-8 CASSSGRLAGNEQFF
TRBJ1-2 13 . TRBV5-6 CASSLDNLYGYTF
TRBJ1-1 11 . TRBV6-6 CASDSNTEAFF
TRBJ2-1 13 TRBD2 TRBV28 CATAGTSKGEQFF
TRBJ2-3 12 TRBD2 TRBV6-5 CASRLGGGTQYF
TRBJ2-3 14 TRBD2 TRBV20-1 CSALREGLTDTQYF
TRBJ2-1 14 . TRBV29-1 CSVDPSGARGEQFF
TRBJ2-2 16 . TRBV20-1 CSAKGPRGGDTGELFF
TRBJ1-6 16 . TRBV7-6 CASSLVETSYNSPLHF
TRBJ1-4 14 . TRBV30 CAWSVWGAEEKLFF
TRBJ1-4 16 TRBD1 TRBV25-1 CASSEPLQGSGEKLFF
TRBJ2-5 13 . TRBV20-1 CSAQTSLQETQYF
TRBJ2-3 16 . TRBV6-2/TRBV6-3 CASSSPGGGHTDTQYF
TRBJ2-2 16 TRBD2 TRBV6-5 CASSLTGGVGTGELFF
TRBJ2-3 16 TRBD2 TRBV19 CASSILAGGPTDTQYF
TRBJ1-1 12 . TRBV20-1 CSARGRGLDAFF
TRBJ1-6 13 . TRBV29-1 CSAIGEFNSPLHF
TRBJ2-3 16 TRBD2 TRBV29-1 CSVGGLAGGPADTQYF
TRBJ1-2 14 TRBD1 TRBV12-3/TRBV12-4 CASTWTGGAYGYTF
TRBJ2-5 17 TRBD2 TRBV5-1 CASSTGTSGSYQETQYF
TRBJ2-3 15 TRBD2 TRBV10-3 CAISERSGGTDTQYF
TRBJ2-3 15 TRBD2 TRBV29-1 CSVEGGGGSADTQYF
TRBJ1-2 12 . TRBV5-6 CASSLVGAGYTF
TRBJ2-5 14 . TRBV18 CASSPPEGQETQYF